The table lists the clone carrying this TCR beta chain with many counts. Antigen unknown. V was trimmed by 4 bases and J by 10 bases, leaving 16 bases between them. The CDR3 sequence is 13 residues long. TCRdb reanalysed the reads using MiXCR and keeps one entry per CDR3 protein. Among about 490,000 distinct CDR3 sequences, 26% were seen once, and the ten largest hold about 12%. This entry comes from a study of T cell repertoires in cytomegalovirus infection. Study context: It was the public TCR beta signatures that indicated both CMV infection and matching HLA type.

Findings of the study overall: Summed public TCR beta family frequency identified CMV carriers bearing the relevant HLA. The ex vivo response showed dominance by HLA-C-restricted CMV-specific TCR beta clonotypes.

This TCR was recovered from a human donor in good health (CMV status not recorded). Some clones in this sample may be carry-over from other donors' samples. V usage is TRBV12-3 or TRBV12-4 and J usage is TRBJ1-1, with D possibly matching TRBD1 (5 bases). The source material was PBMCs. As DNA, the CDR3 is TGTGCCAGCAGTTCCCAGGGCGGAGTCGGAGCTTTCTTT. As protein: CASSSQGGVGAFF.